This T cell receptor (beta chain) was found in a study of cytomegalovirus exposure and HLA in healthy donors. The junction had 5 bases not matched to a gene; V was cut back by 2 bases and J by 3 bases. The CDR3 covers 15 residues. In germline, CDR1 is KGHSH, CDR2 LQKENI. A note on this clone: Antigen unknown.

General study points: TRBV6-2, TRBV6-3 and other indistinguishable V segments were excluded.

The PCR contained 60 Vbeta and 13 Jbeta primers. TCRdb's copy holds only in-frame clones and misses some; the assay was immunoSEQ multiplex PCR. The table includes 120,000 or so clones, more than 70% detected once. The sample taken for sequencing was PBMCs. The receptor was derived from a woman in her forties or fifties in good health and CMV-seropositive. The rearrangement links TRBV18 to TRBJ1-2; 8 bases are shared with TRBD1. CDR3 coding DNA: TGTGCCAGCTCACCAGGGCAGGGGGCGGACTATGGCTACACCTTC. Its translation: CASSPGQGADYGYTF.